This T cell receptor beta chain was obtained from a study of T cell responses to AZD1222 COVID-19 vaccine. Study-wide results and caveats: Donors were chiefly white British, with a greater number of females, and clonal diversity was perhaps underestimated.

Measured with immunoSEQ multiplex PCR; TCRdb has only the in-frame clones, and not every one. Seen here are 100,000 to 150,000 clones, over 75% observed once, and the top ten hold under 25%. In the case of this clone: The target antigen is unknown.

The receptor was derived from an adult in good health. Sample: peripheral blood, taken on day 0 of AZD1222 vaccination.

The CDR3 DNA reads TGTGCCAGCAGCCAAGACGAGGCAGAGAGCTACGAGCAGTACTTC. Translated, it gives CASSQDEAESYEQYF. The chain employs TRBV14 and TRBJ2-7; D is undetermined. CDR3 length: 15 residues. Germline V gene lookup returns CDR1 SGHDN and CDR2 FVKESK. V was trimmed by 0 bases and J by 3 bases, leaving 12 bases between them.